The rows below give T cell receptor beta chains drawn from one sample of a study of T cell repertoires in cytomegalovirus infection. TCRdb re-called the reads with MiXCR, one entry per CDR3 protein. The sample contains approximately 630,000 distinct CDR3 sequences, roughly 26% of which appear only once. The sample consisted of CD8+ T cells from PBMCs. These receptors all stem from a human donor in good health (CMV status not recorded). Some clones in this sample may be carry-over from other donors' samples. Each CDR3 is given with its conserved first and last residue. The D gene is left open where the match is weak. Only part of the rows carry a size: once, few, many, or a class if the clone is expanded.

V gene	J gene	D gene	clone size	CDR3 DNA	CDR3 protein
TRBV7-2	TRBJ1-5	TRBD1	many	TGTGCCAGCAGCTACACGACAGGGTTGGGCAATCAGCCCCAGCATTTT	CASSYTTGLGNQPQHF
TRBV20-1	TRBJ1-1	.	.	TGCAGTGCTAGTGTGCACCGGGGCACTGAAGCTTTCTTT	CSASVHRGTEAFF
TRBV7-6	TRBJ1-1	.	many	TGTGCCAGCAGCCAGACGGGGTACACTGAAGCTTTCTTT	CASSQTGYTEAFF
TRBV24-1	TRBJ2-1	TRBD2	once	TGTGCCACCAGTGACGGACTAGCGGGGGTCTACAATGAGCAGTTCTTC	CATSDGLAGVYNEQFF
TRBV7-2	TRBJ2-5	.	.	TGTGCCAGCAGCTTAGACGGGGGCCAGATCCAAGAGACCCAGTACTTC	CASSLDGGQIQETQYF
TRBV14	TRBJ2-7	.	many	TGTGCCAGCAGCCCTATCGAGACAGGCTACGAGCAGTACTTC	CASSPIETGYEQYF
TRBV20-1	TRBJ2-2	.	few	TGCAGTGCCTTGGACGGGGAGCTGTTTTTT	CSALDGELFF
TRBV7-9	TRBJ2-3	TRBD1	few	TGTGCCAGCAGCTGGACCGACAGGGATAGCACAGATACGCAGTATTTT	CASSWTDRDSTDTQYF
TRBV7-9	TRBJ1-1	.	many	TGTGCCAGCAGCTTAAGACGGGGGCGTAACACTGAAGCTTTCTTT	CASSLRRGRNTEAFF
TRBV7-8	TRBJ2-1	.	few	TGTGCCAGCAGCTCTCCGGGACGGGGGTACAATGAGCAGTTCTTC	CASSSPGRGYNEQFF
TRBV7-6	TRBJ2-7	TRBD2	many	TGTGCCAGCAGCCTGGGCGGGGGTTCCCCCTACGAGCAGTACTTC	CASSLGGGSPYEQYF
TRBV27	TRBJ2-3	.	.	TGTGCCAGCAGTCGCGGGTTAATAGATACGCAGTATTTT	CASSRGLIDTQYF
TRBV29-1	TRBJ1-3	.	few	TGCAGCGTTGATTCCAGGGAAGCTGGAAACACCATATATTTT	CSVDSREAGNTIYF
TRBV24-1	TRBJ1-5	.	.	TGTGCCACCAGTGATTCCAGAGAGAATAGCAATCAGCCCCAGCATTTT	CATSDSRENSNQPQHF
TRBV6-8	TRBJ2-3	TRBD1	.	TGTGCCAGCAGCCCCAAGGACAGGACAGATACGCAGTATTTT	CASSPKDRTDTQYF
TRBV20-1	TRBJ2-7	TRBD1	.	TGCAGTGCTAAGACAGGGAGCTCCTACGAGCAGTACTTC	CSAKTGSSYEQYF
TRBV10-3	TRBJ1-6	.	.	TGTGCCATCAGTGAAAACAGAGAACGATCACCCCTCCACTTT	CAISENRERSPLHF
TRBV28	TRBJ2-5	TRBD2	few	TGTGCCAGCAGGTTTCTTCTAGCGGGCCAAGAGACCCAGTACTTC	CASRFLLAGQETQYF
TRBV7-8	TRBJ2-5	.	few	TGTGCCAGCAGCTTAGCAGACTTGGGTACGGAAGAGACCCAGTACTTC	CASSLADLGTEETQYF
TRBV10-3	TRBJ2-1	.	many	TGTGCCATCAGTGAGCCAGGACTAGGGGGGGTGGATGAGCAGTTCTTC	CAISEPGLGGVDEQFF
TRBV4-1	TRBJ2-3	.	.	TGCGCCAGCAGCCAAGATCTTAGGGTCACAGATACGCAGTATTTT	CASSQDLRVTDTQYF
TRBV7-3	TRBJ2-1	TRBD2	.	TGTGCCAGCAGCTTAACCCCTGGACTAGCGGGCCCATACAATGAGCAGTTCTTC	CASSLTPGLAGPYNEQFF
TRBV15	TRBJ1-1	.	few	TGTGCCACCAGCGGAGGAGTAATGAACACTGAAGCTTTCTTT	CATSGGVMNTEAFF
TRBV7-2	TRBJ2-5	TRBD1	.	TGTGCCAGCAGCTTAGGGGGACAGCTTTCAGAGACCCAGCACTTC	CASSLGGQLSETQHF
TRBV5-1	TRBJ2-7	.	few	TGCGCCAGCAGCCTACGGCCCTTGGGCTCCTACGAGCAGTACTTC	CASSLRPLGSYEQYF
TRBV6-8	TRBJ1-5	.	.	TGTGCCAGCAGTTACTCGAGTAATCAGCCCCAGCATTTT	CASSYSSNQPQHF
TRBV11-1	TRBJ2-2	.	few	TGTGCCAGCAGACCCGACAGGTGGACCGGGGAGCTGTTTTTT	CASRPDRWTGELFF
TRBV7-3	TRBJ2-2	.	few	TGTGCCAGCAGCTCTACAGGGTGGGCGGCCGGGGAGCTGTTTTTT	CASSSTGWAAGELFF
TRBV7-8	TRBJ1-1	.	many	TGTGCCAGCAGCTTAGGTGGGGGATACACTGAAGCTTTCTTT	CASSLGGGYTEAFF
TRBV28	TRBJ2-3	.	.	TGTGCCAGCAGCCCCCCCGAGGGCGGGCCGGGGGCAGATACGCAGTATTTT	CASSPPEGGPGADTQYF
TRBV3-1	TRBJ2-1	.	few	TGTGCCAGCAGCCACCTTAAGGGGGGGCTTCCATGGTTAAACAATGAGCAGTTCTTC	CASSHLKGGLPWLNNEQFF
TRBV15	TRBJ1-4	TRBD1	.	TGTGCCACCAGCAGAGATGACAGGGTGCGCGAAAAACTGTTTTTT	CATSRDDRVREKLFF
TRBV12-3/TRBV12-4	TRBJ1-1	TRBD1	.	TGTGCCAGCAGTACATCGGACAGGGAGAACACTGAAGCTTTCTTT	CASSTSDRENTEAFF
TRBV7-9	TRBJ2-4	.	many	TGTGCCACCTCCCCCCCGACAGAGAAAAACATTCAGTACTTC	CATSPPTEKNIQYF
TRBV28	TRBJ2-4	.	few	TGTGCCAGCTCGTCGGATGGGGGTTCCAAAAACATTCAGTACTTC	CASSSDGGSKNIQYF
TRBV28	TRBJ2-1	TRBD2	.	TGTGCCAGCACCCCCCTGGTGGGGGGACTATACAATGAGCAGTTCTTC	CASTPLVGGLYNEQFF
TRBV13	TRBJ2-1	.	.	TGTGCCGGCGCCCTGCGGGTGAATGAGCAGTTCTTC	CAGALRVNEQFF
TRBV7-8	TRBJ1-1	.	.	TGTGCCAGCACCGACTTTAAACAGGGCACTGAAGCTTTCTTT	CASTDFKQGTEAFF
TRBV7-6	TRBJ2-1	.	many	TGTGCCAGCAGCCTCATGGCAGTTACTAACAATGAGCAGTTCTTC	CASSLMAVTNNEQFF
TRBV28	TRBJ2-3	TRBD2	.	TGTGCCAGCAGTTTTGATTCTCTTCGGCCTAGCGGGGTAGATTATACGCAGTATTTT	CASSFDSLRPSGVDYTQYF
TRBV19	TRBJ2-7	.	few	TGTGCCAGTAGATCCGGCGTAGAGCAGTACTTC	CASRSGVEQYF
TRBV28	TRBJ2-5	.	.	TGTGCCAGCAGTCCTTTTGACAGGGAGGCCCGAGAGACCCAGTACTTC	CASSPFDREARETQYF
TRBV7-9	TRBJ1-2	.	many	TGTGCCAGCAGTGGGACTGTGGGTGGCTACACCTTC	CASSGTVGGYTF
TRBV10-3	TRBJ2-2	TRBD2	.	TGTGCCATCAGCGTGACTAGCGGGGGGGCCGGGGAGCTGTTTTTT	CAISVTSGGAGELFF
TRBV5-4	TRBJ2-3	TRBD1	few	TGTGCCAGCAGCCACCGGGACAGTGGCACAGATACGCAGTATTTT	CASSHRDSGTDTQYF
TRBV28	TRBJ2-3	.	many	TGTGCCAGCAGTTTTCGGGGGAGTACAGATACGCAGTATTTT	CASSFRGSTDTQYF
TRBV6-2/TRBV6-3	TRBJ2-1	.	.	TGTGCCAGCAGTTACGTCCGAGGGGAGCAGTTCTTC	CASSYVRGEQFF
TRBV28	TRBJ1-1	.	many	TGTGCCAGCAGTTTGTTCGTGAACACTGAAGCTTTCTTT	CASSLFVNTEAFF
TRBV7-6	TRBJ1-4	.	.	TGTGTCAGCAGCCTCGAAGGGGGAGAAAAACTGTTTTTT	CVSSLEGGEKLFF
TRBV29-1	TRBJ2-6	.	few	TGCAGCGCCTTGGCTGGGGCCAACGTCCTGACTTTC	CSALAGANVLTF
TRBV4-1	TRBJ2-7	.	.	TGCGCCAGCAGCCAAACGATGGACTGGACCCACTACGAGCAGTACTTC	CASSQTMDWTHYEQYF
TRBV28	TRBJ1-2	TRBD1	few	TGTGCCACGGGGACAGGAGGCTATGGCTACACCTTC	CATGTGGYGYTF
TRBV10-3	TRBJ1-1	TRBD1	.	TGTGCCATCAGTGAGTCGGAACAGGGGGCGGGTGGCACTGAAGCTTTCTTT	CAISESEQGAGGTEAFF
TRBV7-2	TRBJ2-3	.	many	TGTGCCAGCAGGAGGGACGTGGTTACGGGGCCAGATACGCAGTATTTT	CASRRDVVTGPDTQYF
TRBV27	TRBJ2-1	.	many	TGTGCCAGCAGTTCACTCGACAAGGCCCCATACAATGAGCAGTTCTTC	CASSSLDKAPYNEQFF
TRBV20-1	TRBJ1-1	.	few	TGCAGTGGGGCCAGGGGCACTGAAGCTTTCTTT	CSGARGTEAFF
TRBV29-1	TRBJ1-2	.	.	TGCAGCGTTGACCCAGGGAGATATGGCTACACCTTC	CSVDPGRYGYTF
TRBV6-2/TRBV6-3	TRBJ1-5	TRBD1	.	TGTGCCAGCAGAAACCGGGACAGGGGGCTGTTGAGCAATCAGCCCCAGCATTTT	CASRNRDRGLLSNQPQHF
TRBV20-1	TRBJ1-5	.	.	TGCAGTGCTCGCACTCGGGACAATCAGCCCCATCATTTT	CSARTRDNQPHHF
TRBV10-3	TRBJ2-6	.	few	TGTGCCATCAGTGAGTGGGTGAGAGGGGGGAGCTCTGGGGCCAACGTCCTGACTTTC	CAISEWVRGGSSGANVLTF